This entry lists 26 T cell receptor beta chains sequenced from one sample in a study of Ad26.COV2.S vaccination and SARS-CoV-2 variants. Regarding treatment: around 19 received Ad26.COV2.S at low or high dose, single or two shots; about 5 received placebo; per-sample allocation not given. Repertoires come from day 63 after the first vaccine or placebo injection. The repertoire was sequenced with immunoSEQ multiplex PCR; TCRdb's copy has only in-frame clones and lacks some. This table holds roughly 320,000 clones, about 86% found once. The sample here was peripheral blood, taken in a trial of Ad26.COV2.S vaccine versus placebo. The receptors were gathered from a person between 18 and 60 years old who received the Ad26.COV2.S COVID-19 vaccine or a placebo.

The V call is TRBV6-5, the J call TRBJ1-5, with 8 nucleotides matching TRBD1. The CDR3 totals 14 residues. Germline CDR1 MNHEY, CDR2 SVGAGI. With V trimmed by 5 bases and J by 4 bases, 4 bases remained unmatched. DNA of the CDR3: TGTGCCAGCAGTCCCCGGGACAGGAATCAGCCCCAGCATTTT. Amino acid sequence: CASSPRDRNQPQHF.

This clone has just a few counts. The CDR3 coding sequence is TGTGCCAGCAGCCCGGGAGGTGGGACAAGGGAGAGGGAGACCCAGTACTTC. This sequence encodes CASSPGGGTRERETQYF. V gene TRBV5-6 combines with J gene TRBJ2-5, with a weak D call TRBD2 (7 bases). Germline assignment: CDR1 SGHDT and CDR2 YYEEEE. V was pared by 4 bases and J by 5 bases, with 24 bases between. The CDR3 extends over 17 amino acids. The full variable domain, completed using reference TRBV5-6 and TRBJ2-5, is DAGVTQSPTHLIKTRGQQVTLRCSPKSGHDTVSWYQQALGQGPQFIFQYYEEEERQRGNFPDRFSGHQFPNYSSELNVNALLLGDSALYLCASSPGGGTRERETQYFGPGTRLLVL.

The chain carries TRBV18 and TRBJ2-6; D is ambiguous. Germline V lookup: CDR1 KGHSH, CDR2 LQKENI. The CDR3 runs to 16 residues. Trimming shortened V by 2 bases and J by 0 bases, and 8 bases separated the two germline ends. For the CDR3, the DNA is TGTGCCAGCTCACCAGTAGCAAGCTCTGGGGCCAACGTCCTGACTTTC. Protein sequence: CASSPVASSGANVLTF.

The chain employs TRBV6-6 and TRBJ1-4; tentative D call: TRBD1 (5 bases). The CDR3 runs to 15 residues. With 2 bases removed from V and 4 bases from J, the gap between germline ends came to 11 bases. In germline, CDR1 is MNHNY, CDR2 SVGAGI (reference sequence). CDR3 residues: CASSYPGRFNEKLFF. In nucleotides, the CDR3 is TGTGCCAGCAGTTACCCGGGACGGTTTAATGAAAAACTGTTTTTT.

The chain carries TRBV5-1 and TRBJ1-3; no firm D call. From germline, CDR1 is SGHRS and CDR2 YFSETQ. Trimming stripped 0 bases from V and 6 bases from J, with 13 bases between. This CDR3 is built from 15 residues. This CDR3 is CASSLAESAVNTIYF. DNA for the CDR3: TGCGCCAGCAGCTTGGCCGAGTCCGCGGTAAACACCATATATTTT.

This chain uses TRBV6-2 or TRBV6-3 with TRBJ2-7; the match to TRBD2 covers 11 bases. This CDR3 comprises 17 residues. V lost 0 bases to trimming and J lost 3 bases; unmatched junction nucleotides: 7. CDR1 and CDR2 (germline): MNHEY, SVGEGT. This CDR3 reads CASSYSGRLAGNYEQYF. In DNA form, the CDR3 reads TGTGCCAGCAGTTACTCGGGACGACTAGCGGGGAACTACGAGCAGTACTTC.

V gene TRBV4-3 combines with J gene TRBJ2-1; 9 bases match TRBD2. CDR3 length: 16 amino acids. Germline V gene lookup returns CDR1 LGHNA and CDR2 YSLEER. V gave up 3 bases and J gave up 0 bases; unmatched junction bases: 3. CDR3 sequence: CASSHRAGGSYNEQFF. The CDR3 nucleotides are TGCGCCAGCAGCCATCGAGCGGGGGGCTCCTACAATGAGCAGTTCTTC.

The chain combines TRBV27 with TRBJ1-5; TRBD1 matches at 8 bases. The length of the CDR3 is 15 residues. CDR1 is MNHEY, CDR2 SMNVEV, per germline (reference sequence). The V gene end was trimmed by 6 bases and the J gene end by 1 base; junction bases not matched to a gene: 5. CDR3 DNA: TGTGCCAGCAGAATGCAGGGGGCAAGCAATCAGCCCCAGCATTTT. This encodes CASRMQGASNQPQHF.

V and J are TRBV21-1 and TRBJ2-2. TRBV21-1 is a known pseudogene. The CDR3 is 13 amino acids. CDR3 protein: CASSKGWIGELFF. The DNA for the CDR3 is TGTGCCAGCAGCAAAGGTTGGATCGGGGAGCTGTTTTTT.

Comment on this clone: A read error may account for a junction end that differs from germline. CDR3 sequence reads: CSSGQETQYF. Here the CDR3 DNA reads TGTTCTAGCGGCCAAGAGACCCAGTACTTC. The J gene is TRBJ2-5, the V gene TRBV20-1; 7 nucleotides line up with TRBD2. Germline V gene sequence: CDR1 DFQATT, CDR2 SNEGSKA (reference sequence). The CDR3 is made up of 10 amino acids.

The V and J genes are TRBV15 and TRBJ2-6, with D perhaps matching TRBD1 or TRBD2 (5 bases each). Germline V gene data show CDR1 as LNHNV and CDR2 as YYDKDF (reference sequence). Trimming took 3 bases from V and 0 from J, leaving 12 bases between them. The CDR3 is made up of 17 amino acids. The CDR3 region has the DNA TGTGCCACCAGCAGTAAAAAGGGGAGCTCTGGGGCCAACGTCCTGACTTTC. This sequence encodes CATSSKKGSSGANVLTF.

The sample holds one count of this clone. The gene calls are TRBV27 and TRBJ1-1; a possible D gene is TRBD1 (5 bases). The CDR3 runs 13 residues. Trimming removed 5 bases from V and 11 bases from J, with 18 bases in between. Germline-derived CDR1 and CDR2 are MNHEY and SMNVEV (reference sequence). The CDR3 DNA reads as TGTGCCAGCAGTCCGCTGACGGGGGAAACGGCTTTCTTT. It encodes CASSPLTGETAFF.

The chain uses TRBV7-2 and TRBJ1-3; D uncertain. CDR3 length: 15 amino acids. V was clipped by 1 base and J by 7 bases, with 14 bases between them. Germline CDR1 SGHTA, CDR2 FQGNSA. The CDR3 here is CASSLGAAMSNTIYF. The CDR3 coding sequence is TGTGCCAGCAGCTTAGGGGCAGCTATGTCGAACACCATATATTTT.

The V gene is TRBV21-1, the J gene TRBJ2-7; the table names TRBD1, a call not compared with the DNA. TRBV21-1 is reported as a pseudogene. The CDR3 covers 14 residues. CDR3 coding DNA: TGTGCCAGCAGTACAACAGGAGAACTCTACGAGCAGTACTTC. It yields the protein CASSTTGELYEQYF.

The chain links TRBV10-2 to TRBJ2-7, with D unclear. Germline V lookup: CDR1 WSHSY, CDR2 SAAADI. Trimming stripped 8 bases from V and 0 bases from J, with 8 bases between. The CDR3 runs to 12 residues. The CDR3 is CASSGNSYEQYF. The CDR3, as DNA: TGCGCCAGCTCCGGCAACTCCTACGAGCAGTACTTC.

V gene TRBV7-2 combines with J gene TRBJ2-3, with TRBD2 matching 14 bases. CDR3 length equals 17 residues. CDR1 SGHTA and CDR2 FQGNSA come from the germline V gene. V dropped 1 base and J dropped 1; count of bases not matched to a gene: 1. The CDR3 region has the DNA TGTGCCAGCAGCTTAGTGGGACTAGCGGGGGGCACAGATACGCAGTATTTT. Its protein is CASSLVGLAGGTDTQYF.

The chain joins TRBV3-1 (or the pseudogene TRBV3-2) to TRBJ2-3; D gene ambiguous. Germline V gene data show CDR1 as LGHDT and CDR2 as YNNKEL (reference sequence). Trimming left V 1 base short and J 4 bases short, with 15 bases between. The CDR3 has 16 amino acids. DNA of the CDR3: TGTGCCAGCAGCCAAGGTGGCCGAAAGAGCGCAGATACGCAGTATTTT. Protein sequence: CASSQGGRKSADTQYF.

The gene calls are TRBV6-2 or TRBV6-3 and TRBJ1-2; maybe TRBD1 (5 bases). V was clipped by 6 bases and J by 8 bases, with 22 bases between them. Germline loops: CDR1 MNHEY, CDR2 SVGEGT. The CDR3 is 15 amino acids. CDR3 in amino acids: CASSWDGTLTRGYTF. For the CDR3, the DNA is TGTGCCAGCAGCTGGGATGGGACCCTTACGAGGGGCTACACCTTC.

The CDR3, as DNA: TGTGCCAGCAGAGGCCCGGGACAGGGGGCGCCCCAGTTCTATGGCTACACCTTC. Translated: CASRGPGQGAPQFYGYTF. The chain combines TRBV2 with TRBJ1-2; TRBD1 aligns across 12 bases. The CDR3 consists of 18 residues. The junction had 15 bases not matched to a gene; V was cut back by 6 bases and J by 4 bases. Germline values: CDR1 SNHLY, CDR2 FYNNEI.

This chain uses TRBV5-4 with TRBJ1-6; weak D call: TRBD1 (5 bases). The V end was cut by 2 bases, the J end by 9 bases, with 12 bases between. Germline V gene lookup returns CDR1 SGHNT and CDR2 YYREEE (reference sequence). The CDR3 loop spans 14 amino acids. The CDR3 region is CASSFGTGGSPLHF. The CDR3 DNA reads as TGTGCCAGCAGCTTTGGGACCGGGGGTTCACCCCTCCACTTT.

The chain uses TRBV18 and TRBJ1-1; 10 bases match TRBD1. J was trimmed by 5 bases and V by 5 bases; bases with no gene match: 5. CDR1 is KGHSH, CDR2 LQKENI, per germline. The CDR3 extends over 14 amino acids. CDR3 nucleotides: TGTGCCAGCTCATCCGACAGGGGGCAAACTGAAGCTTTCTTT. Translation gives CASSSDRGQTEAFF.

The chain is built from TRBV7-2 and TRBJ1-1; D unclear. Germline V gene lookup returns CDR1 SGHTA and CDR2 FQGNSA. CDR3 length: 13 amino acids. V gave up 5 bases and J gave up 0 bases, with 7 bases separating them. The CDR3 reads CASSVDLNTEAFF. CDR3 DNA sequence: TGTGCCAGCAGCGTCGACCTGAACACTGAAGCTTTCTTT. Looking up the rest from reference TRBV7-2 and TRBJ1-1 gives the full variable domain: GAGVSQSPSNKVTEKGKDVELRCDPISGHTALYWYRQSLGQGLEFLIYFQGNSAPDKSGLPSDRFSAERTGGSVSTLTIQRTQQEDSAVYLCASSVDLNTEAFFGQGTRLTVV.

The rearrangement joins TRBV5-6 to TRBJ1-3, with D hard to call. In germline, CDR1 is SGHDT, CDR2 YYEEEE. The length of the CDR3 is 14 residues. Deletions cut 10 bases from V and 1 base from J, with 15 bases between. The DNA for the CDR3 is TGTGCCTTTACACGACGAGGTTCTGGAAACACCATATATTTT. Translated: CAFTRRGSGNTIYF.

This clone is a singleton in its sample. This chain joins TRBV4-1 and TRBJ2-7, with 8 bases identical to TRBD1. CDR1 and CDR2 (germline): MGHRA, YSYEKL. J lost 3 bases, V lost 5 bases, and 15 bases had no gene match. The CDR3 extends over 17 amino acids. The CDR3 coding sequence is TGCGCCAGCAGCTGGCGCGAACCGGGACAGGTTGGCTACGAGCAGTACTTC. Its translation is CASSWREPGQVGYEQYF.

This sequence joins TRBV2 and TRBJ1-3; no firm D call. V lost 7 bases, J lost 4 bases, and 5 bases lay in between. Germline CDR1 reads SNHLY; CDR2 reads FYNNEI. The CDR3 covers 11 residues. The CDR3 region has the DNA TGTGCCAGCACGGCAGGAAACACCATATATTTT. Residues: CASTAGNTIYF. Supplemented by reference TRBV2 and TRBJ1-3, the full variable domain reads EPEVTQTPSHQVTQMGQEVILRCVPISNHLYFYWYRQILGQKVEFLVSFYNNEISEKSEIFDDQFSVERPDGSNFTLKIRSTKLEDSAMYFCASTAGNTIYFGEGSWLTVV.

The chain has TRBV27 and TRBJ2-1; 12 bases fit TRBD2. CDR3 length: 16 amino acids. Germline CDR1 reads MNHEY; CDR2 reads SMNVEV (reference sequence). V shed 6 bases, J shed 4 bases, and the junction held 7 bases outside the gene matches. The CDR3 nucleotides are TGTGCCAGCAGCCGGAGGACTAGCGGGGAATACAATGAGCAGTTCTTC. Translated: CASSRRTSGEYNEQFF.